What follows are 23 T cell receptor beta chains derived from one specimen sequenced in a study of blood T cells in healthy people across ages. PCR was performed a second time for about 6 to 12 cycles using a sample-barcoded 5' primer and a J-beta primer mix. TCRdb reprocessed the 5' RACE reads via MiXCR and lists one record per CDR3 protein. The sample contains some 900,000 distinct CDR3 sequences, 29% of which appear only once. The sequencing sample was made of blood. The source of these receptors is a woman of 80 years or more in good health.

A remark on this clonotype: The CDR3 ends on some other residue instead of the conserved phenylalanine or tryptophan, so this is likely a read error. The rearrangement uses TRBV7-2 and TRBJ2-5; no clear D gene. The germline V gene encodes CDR1 SGHTA and CDR2 FQGNSA. This CDR3 has 13 amino acids. CDR3 residues: CACSPRAGETQYC. CDR3 DNA sequence: TGTGCCTGCAGCCCCCGGGCCGGGGAGACCCAGTACTGC.

This clonotype was seen ten or more times. The V gene is TRBV6-5, the J gene TRBJ1-4, with D possibly TRBD1 on 5 matching bases. V lost 4 bases to trimming and J lost 0 bases, with 12 bases between them. The germline CDR1 and CDR2 sequences are MNHEY and SVGAGI. This CDR3 is 16 amino acids long. CDR3 sequence: CASSSTDYTTNEKLFF. CDR3 bases: TGTGCCAGCAGTTCGACAGACTATACAACTAATGAAAAACTGTTTTTT.

This clonotype was recorded many times. The rearrangement joins TRBV4-1 to TRBJ2-7, with 8 bases matching TRBD2. The length of the CDR3 is 14 residues. J lost 0 bases, V lost 6 bases, and 4 bases had no gene match. Germline V gene sequence: CDR1 MGHRA, CDR2 YSYEKL. The CDR3 DNA is TGCGCCAGCAGTTACGGGAGGGACTCCTACGAGCAGTACTTC. It translates to CASSYGRDSYEQYF.

On this clonotype: One end of the junction does not line up with germline, which may come from a read error. This sequence joins TRBV20-1 and TRBJ2-1; 10 bases align to TRBD2. The V gene's germline CDR1 is DFQATT and CDR2 SNEGSKA (reference sequence). The CDR3 length is 16 residues. CDR3 sequence: CSARDSSGGAYSEQFF. Written as DNA, the CDR3 is TGCAGTGCTAGAGATTCTAGCGGGGGAGCCTACAGTGAGCAGTTCTTC.

This clonotype has a count of ten or more. This chain uses TRBV5-1 with TRBJ2-7; D tentatively reads TRBD1 or TRBD2 (5 bases each). V gave up 4 bases and J gave up 5 bases, with 13 bases separating them. Germline loops: CDR1 SGHRS, CDR2 YFSETQ. The CDR3 loop spans 13 amino acids. CDR3: CASSPREGNEQYF. The CDR3 DNA reads as TGCGCCAGCAGCCCCCGCGAGGGGAACGAGCAGTACTTC.

The rearrangement links TRBV7-2 to TRBJ2-5; 10 bases map to TRBD2. With V trimmed by 1 base and J by 5 bases, 4 bases remained unmatched. The CDR3 runs to 15 residues. Germline V gene sequence: CDR1 SGHTA, CDR2 FQGNSA. The CDR3 reads CASSLVAGGVETQYF. The CDR3 bases are TGTGCCAGCAGCTTAGTAGCGGGGGGTGTGGAGACCCAGTACTTC.

This clonotype has ten or more counts. The chain links TRBV12-3 or TRBV12-4 to TRBJ1-1; D is possibly TRBD1 (5 bases). The V end lost 6 bases, the J end lost 1 base, and 12 bases lay between the germline ends. The CDR3 is 14 amino acids. In DNA form, the CDR3 reads TGTGCCAGCAGATCCAGGGCTTGGAACACTGAAGCTTTCTTT. As protein: CASRSRAWNTEAFF.

This clonotype was recorded at least ten times. The chain joins TRBV12-3 or TRBV12-4 to TRBJ1-1, with a weak D call TRBD1 (5 bases). This CDR3 comprises 14 residues. Between the trimmed V and J ends, which lost 7 bases and 1 base, there was a span of 13 bases. CDR3 coding DNA: TGTGCCAGCACCCTGACAGAGCAGAACACTGAAGCTTTCTTT. Its protein is CASTLTEQNTEAFF.

This clonotype was seen ten or more times. The rearrangement uses TRBV7-2 and TRBJ2-1, with D uncertain. The CDR3 sequence is 15 residues long. V was pared by 5 bases and J by 7 bases, with 18 bases between. Germline CDR1 is SGHTA and CDR2 is FQGNSA. The CDR3 spells CASSTPGASLNEQFF. The CDR3 DNA is TGTGCCAGCAGCACACCTGGAGCTAGTCTGAATGAGCAGTTCTTC.

This rearrangement joins TRBV12-3 or TRBV12-4 to TRBJ2-1; no clear D. Trimming took off 10 bases at V and 9 bases at J, with 19 bases between the two ends. This CDR3 comprises 13 residues. The CDR3 here is CATLLGPSGEQFF. CDR3 DNA: TGTGCCACCCTGCTAGGGCCTTCGGGTGAGCAGTTCTTC.

The V and J genes are TRBV30 and TRBJ2-7; perhaps TRBD1 as D (5 bases). Trimming pared 3 bases from V and 2 bases from J, leaving 11 bases between. The germline CDR1 and CDR2 sequences are GTSNPN and SVGIG (reference sequence). This CDR3 contains 13 residues. The CDR3 region has the DNA TGTGCCTGGAGCAGGGCCCCGGCCTACGAGCAGTACTTC. Amino acids: CAWSRAPAYEQYF.

Note on this clonotype: A much more abundant neighbour one base away suggests this may be a read error. The CDR3 sequence is CASSLERFSRDWGANVRTF. CDR3 nucleotide sequence: TGTGCCAGCAGCTTGGAAAGATTTAGTAGGGACTGGGGGGCCAACGTCCGGACTTTC. The rearrangement joins TRBV5-8 to TRBJ2-6; D might be TRBD1 or TRBD2, each matching 6 bases. CDR3 length: 19 residues. Per the germline V gene, CDR1 is SGHTS and CDR2 is YDEGEE. The variable domain in full, with the rest retrieved from reference TRBV5-8 and TRBJ2-6, is EAGVTQSPTHLIKTRGQQATLRCSPISGHTSVYWYQQALGLGLQFLLWYDEGEERNRGNFPPRFSGRQFPNYSSELNVNALELEDSALYLCASSLERFSRDWGANVRTFGAGSRLTVL.

This clonotype occurred many times. The V and J genes are TRBV27 and TRBJ2-5; D perhaps matches TRBD1 (5 bases). Trimming removed 3 bases from V and 4 bases from J, with 12 bases in between. CDR1 is MNHEY and CDR2 is SMNVEV in the germline V gene (reference sequence). CDR3 length equals 14 residues. CDR3 sequence: CASSLGRLSETQYF. The CDR3, as DNA: TGTGCCAGCAGTTTGGGGCGCCTATCAGAGACCCAGTACTTC.

As for this clonotype: One base away lies a much larger clone, so this may be a sequencing read error. The conserved final phenylalanine or tryptophan is absent from the CDR3, which likely points to a read error. The chain employs TRBV6-1 and TRBJ2-1, with 15 positions matching TRBD2. Germline V gene data show CDR1 as MNHNS and CDR2 as SASEGT. V gave up 2 bases and J gave up 4 bases; unmatched junction bases: 9. The CDR3 runs 19 residues. The CDR3 DNA follows: TGTGCCAGCAGTGAAACCCCGGGACTAGCGGGGGGCTCTTACAATGAGCAGTTCGTC. Its translation is CASSETPGLAGGSYNEQFV.

This chain links TRBV7-2 with TRBJ2-5; D remains unclear. Germline-derived CDR1 and CDR2 are SGHTA and FQGNSA. This CDR3 is 14 amino acids long. The V and J ends lost 3 bases and 4 bases respectively, with 12 bases between them. The CDR3: CASSFGLSGETQYF. For the CDR3, the DNA is TGTGCCAGCAGCTTCGGTCTGTCAGGAGAGACCCAGTACTTC.

The table lists this clonotype with a few counts. A clone one base away is much larger, so this may be a read error. Here the CDR3 DNA reads TGTGCCAGCAGCTTAGTTAGAGGGGCGGAAGAGACCCAGTACTTC. Protein product: CASSLVRGAEETQYF. The genes are TRBV7-2 and TRBJ2-5; D assignment may be TRBD1 or TRBD2 (5 bases each). The CDR3 runs 15 residues. Trimming stripped 1 base from V and 3 bases from J, with 12 bases between. Looked up from germline, CDR1 is SGHTA and CDR2 is FQGNSA.

This clonotype was detected many times. This chain connects TRBV5-1 to TRBJ2-7; D is uncertain. The germline V gene has CDR1 SGHRS and CDR2 YFSETQ. The CDR3 totals 13 residues. Deletions cut 4 bases from V and 2 bases from J, with 10 bases between. The DNA for the CDR3 is TGCGCCAGCAGCCCCTCCTTGGCCTACGAGCAGTACTTC. Its translation: CASSPSLAYEQYF.

This clonotype was detected a few times. A read error may account for a junction end that differs from germline. The rearrangement uses TRBV7-2 and TRBJ2-1; TRBD2 aligns across 10 bases. Per germline, CDR1 SGHTA and CDR2 FQGNSA. The length of the CDR3 is 15 residues. The CDR3 region is CASRSSGGLRNAQFF. The CDR3, as DNA: TGTGCCAGCAGATCTAGCGGGGGCCTTCGGAATGCGCAGTTCTTC. The full variable domain, with the rest looked up from reference TRBV7-2 and TRBJ2-1, is GAGVSQSPSNKVTEKGKDVELRCDPISGHTALYWYRQSLGQGLEFLIYFQGNSAPDKSGLPSDRFSAERTGGSVSTLTIQRTQQEDSAVYLCASRSSGGLRNAQFFGPGTRLTVL.

The chain couples TRBV12-3 or TRBV12-4 to TRBJ2-3; either TRBD1 or TRBD2 may fit D (5 bases each). V was trimmed by 4 bases and J by 0 bases, leaving 14 bases between them. There are 16 residues in the CDR3. CDR3 coding DNA: TGTGCCAGCAGTTCCCGGGACGCCTCGAGCACAGATACGCAGTATTTT. It encodes CASSSRDASSTDTQYF.

This clonotype was detected ten times or more. The chain is built from TRBV5-1 and TRBJ2-5; perhaps TRBD1 as D (5 bases). Deletions cut 0 bases from V and 4 bases from J, with 13 bases between. The CDR3 sequence is 15 residues long. Germline CDR1 and CDR2: SGHRS and YFSETQ. The DNA for the CDR3 is TGCGCCAGCAGCTTGGCAGGGATCGCACGAGAGACCCAGTACTTC. Amino acid sequence: CASSLAGIARETQYF.

Concerning this clonotype itself: It is likely a read error, because the conserved phenylalanine at the end of the CDR3 is missing. The chain couples TRBV4-3 to TRBJ1-4; D not resolved. Between the trimmed V and J ends, which lost 0 bases and 0 bases, there was a span of 8 bases. There are 16 residues in the CDR3. From germline, CDR1 is LGHNA and CDR2 YSLEER. The CDR3 DNA reads TGCGCCAGCAGCCAAGAAGGAGCGACAACTAATGAAAAACTGTTTGTT. Its protein product is CASSQEGATTNEKLFV.

The chain joins TRBV24-1 to TRBJ1-2; 9 bases are shared with TRBD1. Germline loops: CDR1 KGHDR, CDR2 SFDVKD. The CDR3 extends over 17 amino acids. V shed 3 bases, J shed 1 base, and the junction held 8 bases outside the gene matches. The CDR3 nucleotides read TGTGCCACCAGTGATAATATCCCGGGACAGGGTAACTATGGCTACACCTTC. Its protein product is CATSDNIPGQGNYGYTF.

This clonotype was recorded at least ten times. This chain links TRBV5-4 with TRBJ2-4, with 7 bases aligning to TRBD2. The CDR3 contains 19 residues. Trimming cost V 0 bases and J 0 bases; bases outside gene matches: 12. CDR1 and CDR2 from the germline V gene are SGHNT and YYREEE (reference sequence). CDR3 in amino acids: CASSLGYSQRGVAKNIQYF. In DNA form, the CDR3 reads TGTGCCAGCAGCTTGGGATACTCTCAGCGGGGAGTAGCCAAAAACATTCAGTACTTC.